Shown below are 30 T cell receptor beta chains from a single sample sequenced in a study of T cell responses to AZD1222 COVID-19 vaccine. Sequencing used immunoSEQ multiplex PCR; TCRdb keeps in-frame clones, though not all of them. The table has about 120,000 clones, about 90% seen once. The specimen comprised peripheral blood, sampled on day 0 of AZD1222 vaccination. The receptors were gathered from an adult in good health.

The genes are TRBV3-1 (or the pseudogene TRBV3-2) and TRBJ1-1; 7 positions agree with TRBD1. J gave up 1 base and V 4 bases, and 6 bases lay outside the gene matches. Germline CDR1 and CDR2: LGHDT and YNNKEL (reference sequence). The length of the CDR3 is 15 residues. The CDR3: CASSRRQGGNTEAFF. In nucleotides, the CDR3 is TGTGCCAGCAGCCGTCGACAGGGAGGGAACACTGAAGCTTTCTTT.

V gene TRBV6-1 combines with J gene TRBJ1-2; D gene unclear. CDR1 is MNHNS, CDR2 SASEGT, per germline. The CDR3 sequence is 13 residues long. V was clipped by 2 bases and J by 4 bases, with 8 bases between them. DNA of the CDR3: TGTGCCAGCAGTGAAAGTGACGCCTATGGCTACACCTTC. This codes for CASSESDAYGYTF.

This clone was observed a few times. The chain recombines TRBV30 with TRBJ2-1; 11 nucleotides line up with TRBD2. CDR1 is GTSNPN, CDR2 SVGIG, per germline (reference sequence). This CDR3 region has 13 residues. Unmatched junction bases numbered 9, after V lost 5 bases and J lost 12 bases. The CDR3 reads CAWDRASGRPQFF. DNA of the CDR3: TGTGCCTGGGACAGGGCTAGCGGGAGGCCGCAGTTCTTC.

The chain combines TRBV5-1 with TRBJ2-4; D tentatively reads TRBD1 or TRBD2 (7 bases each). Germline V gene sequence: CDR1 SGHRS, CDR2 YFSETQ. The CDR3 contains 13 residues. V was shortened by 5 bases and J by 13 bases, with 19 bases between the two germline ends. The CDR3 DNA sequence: TGCGCCAGCAGACCAAACTCAGGGGGGGAGCAGTACTTC. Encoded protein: CASRPNSGGEQYF.

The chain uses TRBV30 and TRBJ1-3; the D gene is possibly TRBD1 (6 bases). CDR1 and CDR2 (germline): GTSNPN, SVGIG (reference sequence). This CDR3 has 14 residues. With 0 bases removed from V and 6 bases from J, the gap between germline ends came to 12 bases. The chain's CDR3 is CAWSVQGAENTIYF. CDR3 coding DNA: TGTGCCTGGAGTGTACAGGGCGCGGAAAACACCATATATTTT.

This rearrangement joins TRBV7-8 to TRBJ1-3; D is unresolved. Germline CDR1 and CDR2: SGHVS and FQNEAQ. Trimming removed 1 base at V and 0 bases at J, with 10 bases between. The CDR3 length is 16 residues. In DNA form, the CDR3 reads TGTGCCAGCAGCTTAGTGACGGTCGCCTCTGGAAACACCATATATTTT. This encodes CASSLVTVASGNTIYF. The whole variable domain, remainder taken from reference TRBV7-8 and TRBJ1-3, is GAGVSQSPRYKVAKRGQDVALRCDPISGHVSLFWYQQALGQGPEFLTYFQNEAQLDKSGLPSDRFFAERPEGSVSTLKIQRTQQEDSAVYLCASSLVTVASGNTIYFGEGSWLTVV.

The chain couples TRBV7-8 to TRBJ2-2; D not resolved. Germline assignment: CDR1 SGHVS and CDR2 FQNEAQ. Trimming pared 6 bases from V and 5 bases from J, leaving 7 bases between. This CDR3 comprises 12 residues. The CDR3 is CASRHRTGELFF. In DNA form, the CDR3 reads TGTGCCAGCAGACATAGGACCGGGGAGCTGTTTTTT.

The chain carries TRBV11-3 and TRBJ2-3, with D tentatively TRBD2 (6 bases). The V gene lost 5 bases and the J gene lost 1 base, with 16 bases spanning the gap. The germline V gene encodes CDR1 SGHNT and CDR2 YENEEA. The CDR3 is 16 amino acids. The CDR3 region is CASSAGWDLRTDTQYF. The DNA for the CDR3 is TGTGCCAGCAGCGCAGGATGGGACTTACGCACAGATACGCAGTATTTT.

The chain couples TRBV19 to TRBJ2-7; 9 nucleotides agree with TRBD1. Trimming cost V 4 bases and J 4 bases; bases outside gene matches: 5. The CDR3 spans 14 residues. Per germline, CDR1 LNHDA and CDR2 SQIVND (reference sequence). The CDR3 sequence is CASSNTGGKYEQYF. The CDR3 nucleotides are TGTGCCAGTAGTAATACAGGGGGCAAATACGAGCAGTACTTC.

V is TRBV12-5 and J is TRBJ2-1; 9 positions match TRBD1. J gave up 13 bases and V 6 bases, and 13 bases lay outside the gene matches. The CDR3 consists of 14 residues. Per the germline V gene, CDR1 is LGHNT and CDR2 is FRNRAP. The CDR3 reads CASGVPGQGRKQFF. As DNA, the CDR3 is TGTGCTAGTGGGGTTCCGGGACAGGGTAGGAAACAGTTCTTC. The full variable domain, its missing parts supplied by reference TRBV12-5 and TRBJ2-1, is DARVTQTPRHKVTEMGQEVTMRCQPILGHNTVFWYRQTMMQGLELLAYFRNRAPLDDSGMPKDRFSAEMPDATLATLKIQPSEPRDSAVYFCASGVPGQGRKQFFGPGTRLTVL.

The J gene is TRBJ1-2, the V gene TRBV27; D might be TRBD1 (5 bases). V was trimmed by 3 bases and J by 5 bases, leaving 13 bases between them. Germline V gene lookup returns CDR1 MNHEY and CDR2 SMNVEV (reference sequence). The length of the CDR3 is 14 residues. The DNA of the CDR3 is TGTGCCAGCAGTTTCCGGGACGGAAGATATGGCTACACCTTC. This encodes CASSFRDGRYGYTF.

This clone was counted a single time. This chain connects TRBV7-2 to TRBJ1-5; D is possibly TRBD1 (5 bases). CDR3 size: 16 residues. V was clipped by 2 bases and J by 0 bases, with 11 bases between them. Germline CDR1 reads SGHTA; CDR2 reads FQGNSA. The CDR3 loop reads CASSLRGDNSNQPQHF. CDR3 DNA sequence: TGTGCCAGCAGCTTAAGGGGAGACAATAGCAATCAGCCCCAGCATTTT.

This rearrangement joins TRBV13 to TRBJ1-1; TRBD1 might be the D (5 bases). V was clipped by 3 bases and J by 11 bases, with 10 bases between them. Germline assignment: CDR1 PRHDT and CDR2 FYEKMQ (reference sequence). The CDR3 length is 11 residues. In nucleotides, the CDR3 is TGTGCCAGCAGCTTGAGGAGGGACGCTTTCTTT. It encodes CASSLRRDAFF.

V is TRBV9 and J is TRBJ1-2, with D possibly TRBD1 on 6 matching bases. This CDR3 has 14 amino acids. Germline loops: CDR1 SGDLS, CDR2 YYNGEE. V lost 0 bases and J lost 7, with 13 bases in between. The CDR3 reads CASSVGQGRFGYTF. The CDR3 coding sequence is TGTGCCAGCAGCGTAGGGCAGGGGCGTTTTGGCTACACCTTC.

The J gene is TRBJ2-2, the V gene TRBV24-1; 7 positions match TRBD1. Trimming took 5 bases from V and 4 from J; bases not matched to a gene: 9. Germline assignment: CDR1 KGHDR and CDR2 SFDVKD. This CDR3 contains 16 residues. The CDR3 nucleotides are TGTGCCACCAGTGGCCACAGGGGAGAAAGCACCGGGGAGCTGTTTTTT. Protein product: CATSGHRGESTGELFF.

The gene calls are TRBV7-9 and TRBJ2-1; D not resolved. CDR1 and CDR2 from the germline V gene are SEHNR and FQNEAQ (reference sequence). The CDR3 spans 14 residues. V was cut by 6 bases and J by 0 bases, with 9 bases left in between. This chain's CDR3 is CASRAISSYNEQFF. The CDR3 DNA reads TGTGCCAGCAGGGCGATAAGCTCCTACAATGAGCAGTTCTTC. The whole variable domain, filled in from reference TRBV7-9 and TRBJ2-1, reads DTGVSQNPRHKITKRGQNVTFRCDPISEHNRLYWYRQTLGQGPEFLTYFQNEAQLEKSRLLSDRFSAERPKGSFSTLEIQRTEQGDSAMYLCASRAISSYNEQFFGPGTRLTVL.

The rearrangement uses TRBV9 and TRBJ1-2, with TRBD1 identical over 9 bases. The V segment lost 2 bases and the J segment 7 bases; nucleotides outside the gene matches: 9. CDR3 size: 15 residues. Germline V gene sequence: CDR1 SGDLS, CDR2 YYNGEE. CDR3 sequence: CASSVSSQGASGYTF. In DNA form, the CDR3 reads TGTGCCAGCAGCGTTTCATCACAGGGGGCAAGTGGCTACACCTTC.

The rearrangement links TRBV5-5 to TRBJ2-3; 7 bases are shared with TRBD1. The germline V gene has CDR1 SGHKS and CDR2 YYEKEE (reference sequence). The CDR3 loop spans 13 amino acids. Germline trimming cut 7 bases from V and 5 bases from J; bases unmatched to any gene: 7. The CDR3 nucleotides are TGTGCCAGCTTAGGTCCAGGGGGAGATACGCAGTATTTT. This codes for CASLGPGGDTQYF.

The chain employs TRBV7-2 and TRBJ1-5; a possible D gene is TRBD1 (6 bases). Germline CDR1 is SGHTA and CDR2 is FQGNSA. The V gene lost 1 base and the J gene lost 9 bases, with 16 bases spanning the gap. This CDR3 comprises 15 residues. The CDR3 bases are TGTGCCAGCAGCTTAGAACCACAGGGTAATAGGCCCCAGCATTTT. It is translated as CASSLEPQGNRPQHF.

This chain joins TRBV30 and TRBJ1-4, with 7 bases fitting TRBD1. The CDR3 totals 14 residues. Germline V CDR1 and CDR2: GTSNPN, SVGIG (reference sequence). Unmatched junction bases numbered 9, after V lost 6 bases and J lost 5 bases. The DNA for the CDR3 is TGTGCCTGTACCACCGGGACAGTAAATGAAAAACTGTTTTTT. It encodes CACTTGTVNEKLFF.

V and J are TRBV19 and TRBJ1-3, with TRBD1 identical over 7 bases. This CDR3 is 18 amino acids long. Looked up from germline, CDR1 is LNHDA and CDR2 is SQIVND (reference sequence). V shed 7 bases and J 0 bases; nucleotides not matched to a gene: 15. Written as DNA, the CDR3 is TGTGCCAGTAAGGGGGGGATGGGACAGCAGAGCTCTGGAAACACCATATATTTT. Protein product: CASKGGMGQQSSGNTIYF.

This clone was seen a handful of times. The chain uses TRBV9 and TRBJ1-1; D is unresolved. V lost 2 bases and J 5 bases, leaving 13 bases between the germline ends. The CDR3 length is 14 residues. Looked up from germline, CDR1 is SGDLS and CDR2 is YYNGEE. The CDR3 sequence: CASSVSSYGTEAFF. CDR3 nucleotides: TGTGCCAGCAGCGTTTCCTCTTATGGGACTGAAGCTTTCTTT. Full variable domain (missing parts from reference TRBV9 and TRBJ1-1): DSGVTQTPKHLITATGQRVTLRCSPRSGDLSVYWYQQSLDQGLQFLIQYYNGEERAKGNILERFSAQQFPDLHSELNLSSLELGDSALYFCASSVSSYGTEAFFGQGTRLTVV.

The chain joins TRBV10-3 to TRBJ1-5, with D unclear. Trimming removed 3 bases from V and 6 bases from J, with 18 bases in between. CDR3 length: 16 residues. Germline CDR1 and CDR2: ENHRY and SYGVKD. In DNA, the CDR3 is TGTGCCATCAGTGAAGGTGGAGGGAGGGTAGGTCAGCCCCAGCATTTT. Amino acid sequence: CAISEGGGRVGQPQHF.

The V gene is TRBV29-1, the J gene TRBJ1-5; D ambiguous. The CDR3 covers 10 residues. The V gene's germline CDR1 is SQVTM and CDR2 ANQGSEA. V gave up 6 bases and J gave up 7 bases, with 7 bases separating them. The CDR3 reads CSVRGQPQHF. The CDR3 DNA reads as TGCAGCGTAAGAGGACAGCCCCAGCATTTT.

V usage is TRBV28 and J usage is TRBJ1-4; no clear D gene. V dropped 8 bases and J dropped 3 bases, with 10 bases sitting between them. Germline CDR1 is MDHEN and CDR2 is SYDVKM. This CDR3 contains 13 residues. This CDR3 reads CASLSGPNEKLFF. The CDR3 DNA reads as TGTGCCAGCCTTAGTGGACCTAATGAAAAACTGTTTTTT.

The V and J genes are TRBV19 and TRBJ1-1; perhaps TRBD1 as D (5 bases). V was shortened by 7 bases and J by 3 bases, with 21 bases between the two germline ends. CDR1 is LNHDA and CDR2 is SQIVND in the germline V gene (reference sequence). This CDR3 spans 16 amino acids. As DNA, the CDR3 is TGTGCCAGTACCCCATGGGCAGGGAAGTTTGACACTGAAGCTTTCTTT. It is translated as CASTPWAGKFDTEAFF.

The CDR3 bases are TGCAGCGTGGACAGGGGCCAAGCTGATGGCTACACCTTC. Translation gives CSVDRGQADGYTF. The J gene is TRBJ1-2, the V gene TRBV29-1; 9 bases agree with TRBD1. This CDR3 is 13 amino acids long. V trimming: 6 bases; J trimming: 6 bases; junction bases outside the gene matches: 8. Germline V lookup: CDR1 SQVTM, CDR2 ANQGSEA.

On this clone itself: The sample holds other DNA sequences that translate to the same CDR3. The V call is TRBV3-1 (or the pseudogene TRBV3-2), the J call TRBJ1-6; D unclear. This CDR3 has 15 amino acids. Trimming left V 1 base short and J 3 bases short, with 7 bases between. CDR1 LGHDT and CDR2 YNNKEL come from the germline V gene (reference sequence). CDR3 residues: CASSQVADYNSPLHF. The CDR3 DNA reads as TGTGCCAGCAGCCAAGTAGCGGACTATAATTCACCCCTCCACTTT.

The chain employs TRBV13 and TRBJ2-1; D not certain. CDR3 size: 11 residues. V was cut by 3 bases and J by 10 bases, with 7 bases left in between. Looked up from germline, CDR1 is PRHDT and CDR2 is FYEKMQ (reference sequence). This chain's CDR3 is CASSFLREQFF. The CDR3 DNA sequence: TGTGCCAGCAGCTTCCTACGGGAGCAGTTCTTC.

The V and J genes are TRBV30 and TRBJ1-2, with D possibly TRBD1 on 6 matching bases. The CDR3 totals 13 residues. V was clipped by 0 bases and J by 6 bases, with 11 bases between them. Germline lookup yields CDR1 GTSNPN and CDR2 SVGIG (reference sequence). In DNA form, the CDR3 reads TGTGCCTGGAGTGTACAACAGGGAGATGGCTACACCTTC. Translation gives CAWSVQQGDGYTF.